Listed here are 3 T cell receptor beta chains from one sample, sequenced in a study of OX40 agonist ivuxolimab in advanced cancers. The table came from immunoSEQ multiplex PCR; TCRdb's copy has only in-frame clones and leaves some out. Of tens of thousands of clones listed, roughly 84% were seen once; the top ten hold 6.9%. The sequenced sample was CD4+ or CD8+ T cells sorted from blood, obtained in a trial of the OX40 agonist ivuxolimab. All receptors come from an adult with an advanced solid tumor such as melanoma, head and neck, liver or kidney cancer.

The gene calls are TRBV14 and TRBJ2-1; TRBD2 matches 9 bases. CDR3 length: 15 residues. Germline CDR1 and CDR2: SGHDN and FVKESK. Trimming at V came to 4 bases and at J to 0 bases, leaving 1 base not matched to a gene. CDR3 coding DNA: TGTGCCAGCAGCCTTAGCGGGAGCTCCTACAATGAGCAGTTCTTC. It yields the protein CASSLSGSSYNEQFF.

The J gene is TRBJ2-1, the V gene TRBV7-3; possible D gene TRBD1, 5 bases. The CDR3 contains 13 residues. Trimming cost V 4 bases and J 10 bases, with 14 bases left between them. CDR1 is SGHTA, CDR2 FQGTGA, per germline. This CDR3 reads CASSYREGAEQFF. The CDR3 nucleotides are TGTGCCAGCAGCTACCGAGAAGGGGCGGAGCAGTTCTTC.

This clone occurred a few times. The chain employs TRBV12-5 and TRBJ2-2; 9 bases fit TRBD2. V was clipped by 1 base and J by 5 bases; unmatched bases: 14. The germline CDR1 and CDR2 sequences are LGHNT and FRNRAP. The CDR3 consists of 19 residues. The CDR3 nucleotides read TGTGCTAGTGGTTTGGACACCCTAGGGCTAGCGGGGATAACCGGGGAGCTGTTTTTT. This translates into CASGLDTLGLAGITGELFF. The entire variable domain, with the rest obtained from reference TRBV12-5 and TRBJ2-2, is as follows: DARVTQTPRHKVTEMGQEVTMRCQPILGHNTVFWYRQTMMQGLELLAYFRNRAPLDDSGMPKDRFSAEMPDATLATLKIQPSEPRDSAVYFCASGLDTLGLAGITGELFFGEGSRLTVL.